This T cell receptor beta chain is drawn from a study of technical replicates of blood from a few donors. This clone was detected only once. The table came from immunoSEQ multiplex PCR; TCRdb's copy has only in-frame clones and leaves some out. Among more than 45,000 clones listed, about 95% were seen once. The CDR3 consists of 12 residues. Trimming stripped 5 bases from V and 8 bases from J, with 10 bases between. The germline CDR1 and CDR2 sequences are SEHNR and FQNEAQ (reference sequence). The V and J genes are TRBV7-9 and TRBJ2-1; perhaps TRBD2 as D (5 bases). This receptor was identified in a human donor in good health. Some clones in this sample may be carry-over from other donors' samples. The specimen sequenced was PBMCs. CDR3 nucleotides: TGTGCCAGCAGCCATGTCGGGGATGAGCAGTTCTTC. Its protein product is CASSHVGDEQFF.